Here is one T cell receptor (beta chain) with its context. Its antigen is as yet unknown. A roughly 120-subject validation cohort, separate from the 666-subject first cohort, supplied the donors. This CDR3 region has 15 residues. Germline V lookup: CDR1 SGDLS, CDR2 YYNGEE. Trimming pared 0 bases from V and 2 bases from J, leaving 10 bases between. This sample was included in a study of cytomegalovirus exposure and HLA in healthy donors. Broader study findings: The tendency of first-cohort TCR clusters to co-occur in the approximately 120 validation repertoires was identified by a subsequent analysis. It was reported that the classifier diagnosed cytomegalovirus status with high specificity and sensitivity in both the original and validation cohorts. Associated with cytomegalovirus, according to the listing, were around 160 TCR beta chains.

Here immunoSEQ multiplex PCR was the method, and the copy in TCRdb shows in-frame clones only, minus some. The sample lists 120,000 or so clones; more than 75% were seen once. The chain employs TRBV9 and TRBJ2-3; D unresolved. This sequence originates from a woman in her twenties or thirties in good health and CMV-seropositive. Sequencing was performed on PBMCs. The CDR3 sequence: CASSVASRLTDTQYF. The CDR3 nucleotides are TGTGCCAGCAGCGTAGCTTCCCGACTCACAGATACGCAGTATTTT.